This T cell receptor (beta chain) was profiled in a study of response to subunit inactivated influenza vaccine. TCRdb re-derived calls from the RT-PCR reads in MiXCR, one entry per CDR3 protein. Of around 760,000 distinct CDR3 sequences listed, over 11% were seen once; the top ten hold 5.5% to 7%. Unmatched junction bases numbered 4, after V lost 6 bases and J lost 4 bases. Looked up from germline, CDR1 is SGHVS and CDR2 is FQNEAQ. This CDR3 has 15 residues. This clonotype appeared a few times. Material: PBMCs from blood, obtained 14 to 15 days before vaccination. The sequence was obtained from a man aged 50 or older who received an inactivated influenza vaccine. V usage is TRBV7-8 and J usage is TRBJ2-2, with 11 bases fitting TRBD2. Here the CDR3 reads CASRRLAGFTGELFF. CDR3 DNA: TGTGCCAGCAGACGACTAGCGGGGTTCACCGGGGAGCTGTTTTTT.